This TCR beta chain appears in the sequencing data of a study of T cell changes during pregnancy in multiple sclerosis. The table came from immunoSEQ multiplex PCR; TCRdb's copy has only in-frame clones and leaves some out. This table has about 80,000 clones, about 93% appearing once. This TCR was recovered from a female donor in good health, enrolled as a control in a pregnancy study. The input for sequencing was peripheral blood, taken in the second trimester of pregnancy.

This chain's CDR3 is CASSLTHSGANVLTF. CDR3 DNA sequence: TGTGCCAGCAGCCTCACTCACTCTGGGGCCAACGTCCTGACTTTC. The chain employs TRBV16 and TRBJ2-6; D ambiguous. Germline V gene sequence: CDR1 KGHSY, CDR2 FQNENV. Trimming removed 4 bases at V and 0 bases at J, with 7 bases between. The CDR3 is 15 residues long.